This record covers a single T cell receptor (beta chain). Its antigen remains unknown. CDR3 size: 13 residues. Germline values: CDR1 SGHDN, CDR2 FVKESK. This entry comes from a study of CXCR3-negative and CXCR3-positive naive CD8 T cells. The method, 5' RACE with UMI labels, was used to prepare the TRB cDNA libraries. After re-calling the 5' RACE reads, TCRdb lists one entry per CDR3 protein, DNA absent. The sample totals about 40,000 distinct CDR3 sequences. Every CD8+ T cell subset underwent triplicate sorting at under 350,000 cells apiece. Study-level points and caveats: The majority of assays used fresh PBMCs, and CXCR3 expression partially decreased after cryopreservation. Similar levels of surface CD5 were seen between naive subsets; TCR strength was inferred from TRB CDR3 properties.

This TCR was recovered from a human donor in good health. Some clones in this sample may be carry-over from other donors' samples. Sequencing was carried out using memory CD8+ T cells from blood. The rearrangement joins TRBV14 to TRBJ2-2. The CDR3 region is CASSQVNTGELFF.